This T cell receptor beta chain was sequenced in a study of regulatory T cells in long-lasting Graves disease. Study-wide results and caveats: Among the persistent patients, 2,741 public clonotypes were shared, more than the 950 to 1,000 shared among new patients. Persistent disease preferred TRBV28, TRBJ1-2 and TRBJ2-5. Possibly, accuracy suffered from the small sample size.

Sample time point: newly diagnosed GD, antithyroid drugs for less than 3 months. The TCR library used RNA extracted from PBMCs. Germline CDR1 and CDR2: SGHRS and YFSETQ. J lost 5 bases, V lost 4 bases, and 6 bases had no gene match. This CDR3 comprises 15 residues. Building of the TCR beta libraries involved iRepertoire HTBI primers and Arm-PCR of CDR3 regions. TCRdb ran MiXCR on the multiplex PCR reads and lists one entry per CDR3 protein. The sample has about 540,000 distinct CDR3 sequences; 13% are singletons. The table lists this clonotype with a few counts. Its antigen is undetermined. These same data were also listed under a study on T cells in Graves' hyperthyroidism and ophthalmopathy. That work adds: Any patient presenting with uncontrolled infection, other autoimmune disease, pregnancy or lactation was left out.

The sequencing here drew on peripheral blood mononuclear cells (PBMCs), taken at new diagnosis, from a patient treated with antithyroid drugs. The receptor comes from a man aged 30 to 45 with Graves disease. The gene calls are TRBV5-1 and TRBJ2-5; 12 bases line up with TRBD2. This chain's CDR3 is CASSRTSGMDETQYF. The DNA for the CDR3 is TGCGCCAGCAGCAGGACTAGCGGGATGGATGAGACCCAGTACTTC.